This T cell receptor (beta chain) was obtained from a study of T cells in Graves' hyperthyroidism and ophthalmopathy. Study-level findings and limits: Expanded thyroid clonotypes (above 0.001) were mostly also found in blood. The model made its ophthalmopathy prediction, and onset followed a median approximately 6 months later.

It was RNA transcripts that yielded the amplified TCR beta CDR3 regions. Researchers ran a first-round RT-PCR on the TCR CDR3 using the HTBI primer set. One entry per CDR3 protein results from TCRdb running MiXCR on the multiplex PCR reads. Of about 640,000 distinct CDR3 sequences listed, approximately 14% were seen once; the top ten hold about an eighth. V was pared by 7 bases and J by 5 bases, with 11 bases of the junction left unmatched. Germline V gene data show CDR1 as MNHEY and CDR2 as SVGEGT. The CDR3 length is 16 residues. In making diagnoses, clinical symptoms, serum thyroxine and TRAb, thyroid ultrasound and orbital computed tomography were all used. This clonotype was detected many times. No antigen is known for it.

Sequenced sample: blood. The clonotype was recovered from a woman in her forties or fifties with Graves' ophthalmopathy. The V and J genes are TRBV6-2 or TRBV6-3 and TRBJ2-2; TRBD1 matches at 9 bases. CDR3 nucleotide sequence: TGTGCCAGCACCCAAGGACAGGGGATATGGACCGGGGAGCTGTTTTTT. Translating gives CASTQGQGIWTGELFF.